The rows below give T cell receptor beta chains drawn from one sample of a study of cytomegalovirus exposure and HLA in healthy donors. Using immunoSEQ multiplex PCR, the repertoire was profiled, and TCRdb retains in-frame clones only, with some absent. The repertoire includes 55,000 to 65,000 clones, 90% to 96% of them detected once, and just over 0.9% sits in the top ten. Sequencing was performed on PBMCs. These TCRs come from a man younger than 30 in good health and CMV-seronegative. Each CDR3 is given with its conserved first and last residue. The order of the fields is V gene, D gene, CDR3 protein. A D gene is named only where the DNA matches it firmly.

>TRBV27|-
CASSPAVGYGYTF
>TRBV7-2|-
CASSLRRRLGSSYNEQFF
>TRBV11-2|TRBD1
CASSSRQGPSEQYF
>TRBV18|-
CASSPDLSGLTF
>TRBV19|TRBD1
CASSRGQGDTEAFF
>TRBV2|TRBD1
CASSAGGWGTGELFF
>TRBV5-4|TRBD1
CASSPRDRGSYEQYF
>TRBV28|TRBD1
CASRTRRDRQETQYF
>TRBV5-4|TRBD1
CASSAYPPPGQGSNEQFF
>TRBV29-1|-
CSASGGGGNTIYF
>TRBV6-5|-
CASSYSPARVDF
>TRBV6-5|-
CASSHTPGIQETQYF
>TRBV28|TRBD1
CASSLYPPGQGASEQFF
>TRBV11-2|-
CASSLIRTDNYGYTF
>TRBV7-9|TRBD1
CASMEGAQGYTF
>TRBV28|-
CASSFPINLDRLSYEQYF
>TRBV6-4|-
CASSLGRGETQYF
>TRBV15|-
CATSRDRSFTGELFF
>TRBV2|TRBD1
CASSGRQGPYEQYF
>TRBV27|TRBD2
CASSFWSSGRLETQYF
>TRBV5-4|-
CASSSGRGQETQYF
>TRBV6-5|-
CASTTRVYEKLFF
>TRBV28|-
CASSLRTGSSYEQYF
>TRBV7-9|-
CASSLAGNTEAFF
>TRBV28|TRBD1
CASSFFPRTGGGDTQYF
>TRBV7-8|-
CASSSGWGGGSSQQYF
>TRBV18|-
CASSPEAYEQYF
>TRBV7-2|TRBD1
CASSTGQGTGNTIYF
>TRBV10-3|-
CAISEGGDYTEAFF
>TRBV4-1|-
CASSQEVSGTYEQYF
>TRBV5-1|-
CASSLGQQYGYTF
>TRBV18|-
CASSPTGTEAFF
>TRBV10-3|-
CAIGQPEQYF
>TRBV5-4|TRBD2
CASSWAAGVSLETQYF
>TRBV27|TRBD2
CASSFLPGLAGGSDTQYF
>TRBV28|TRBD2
CASRITLAGGDDNEQFF
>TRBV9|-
CASSPTGGGAGNSPLHF